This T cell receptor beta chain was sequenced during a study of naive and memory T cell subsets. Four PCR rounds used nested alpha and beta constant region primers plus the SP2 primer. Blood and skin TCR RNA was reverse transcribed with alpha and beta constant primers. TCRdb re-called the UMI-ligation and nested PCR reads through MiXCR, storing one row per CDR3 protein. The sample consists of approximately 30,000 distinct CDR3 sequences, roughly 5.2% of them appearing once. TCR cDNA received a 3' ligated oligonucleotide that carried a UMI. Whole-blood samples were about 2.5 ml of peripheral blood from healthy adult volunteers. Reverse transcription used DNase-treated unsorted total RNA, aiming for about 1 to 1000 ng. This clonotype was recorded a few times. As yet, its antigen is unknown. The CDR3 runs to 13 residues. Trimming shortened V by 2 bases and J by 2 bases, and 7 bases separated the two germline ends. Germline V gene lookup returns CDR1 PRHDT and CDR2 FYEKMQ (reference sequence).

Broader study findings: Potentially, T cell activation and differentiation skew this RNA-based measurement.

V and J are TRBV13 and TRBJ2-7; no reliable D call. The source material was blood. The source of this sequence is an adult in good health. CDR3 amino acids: CASSLRSAYEQYF. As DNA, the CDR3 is TGTGCCAGCAGCTTAAGGTCAGCCTACGAGCAGTACTTC.